The T cell receptor (beta chain) under discussion was sequenced for a study of shared clonotypes between healthy human individuals. Findings of the study overall: In contrast to clonotypes shared by all four donors, non-shared clonotypes had lower generation probabilities. Generally, naive subsets (rather than memory subsets) showed larger estimated richness.

The naive CD8 population came from CD45RO-negative cells selected for CCR7, without terminally differentiated effector memory CD45RA+ cells. As for this clone: Antigen: not known. A junction boundary mismatches the germline segment, possibly from a read error.

Per germline, CDR1 SSHAT and CDR2 FNYEAQ (reference sequence). The CDR3 runs 14 residues. Sequencing was performed with immunoSEQ multiplex PCR; in TCRdb, only in-frame clones are kept and a portion is missing. The sample has 1.5 million to 2.5 million clones, around 96% seen once. The specimen was naive CD8+ T cells sorted from blood. This TCR came from a man in his late teens or twenties in good health. V and J are TRBV7-7 and TRBJ2-5; 7 positions agree with TRBD2. CDR3 protein: CASSLGGIEETQYF. CDR3 sequence (DNA): TGTGCTAGCAGCTTGGGGGGGATAGAAGAGACCCAGTACTTC.